This T cell receptor (beta chain) was profiled in a study of blood T cell repertoires in COVID-19. Turning to the study itself: Donors in the United States, Italy and Spain gave samples during acute or convalescent COVID-19. T cells, B-cell-depleted T cells, or PBMCs provided the cDNA or gDNA that served as material.

The CDR3 is made up of 14 amino acids. V was cut by 4 bases and J by 3 bases, with 10 bases left in between. Germline assignment: CDR1 SGHAT and CDR2 FQNNGV. Original methodology: The authors estimated nucleated cell counts from reference gene primer amplification. Assay used: immunoSEQ multiplex PCR; TCRdb lists only in-frame clones, some missing. V and J calls and clone size are copied from that table; D and trimming were computed from the DNA. The sample consists of around 250,000 clones, about nine tenths of them appearing once. The chain links TRBV11-2 to TRBJ1-3, with D perhaps matching TRBD1 (6 bases). Sequences were obtained from peripheral blood. The sequence came from a woman in her twenties or thirties with active or convalescent COVID-19. CDR3 amino acids: CASSSGTNGNTIYF. The CDR3 DNA follows: TGTGCCAGCAGCTCCGGGACAAATGGAAACACCATATATTTT.